The present TCR beta chain was sequenced within a study of cytomegalovirus exposure and HLA in healthy donors. The length of the CDR3 is 19 residues. Germline V gene sequence: CDR1 SGHTA, CDR2 FQGNSA. V shed 1 base, J shed 0 bases, and the junction held 12 bases outside the gene matches. This clone was recorded at least ten times. PCR amplification relied on 60 Vbeta primers (plus 13 Jbeta primers). Measured with immunoSEQ multiplex PCR; TCRdb has only the in-frame clones, and not every one. The table lists 150,000 to 200,000 clones, about 62% of them singletons. The source is a man between 40 and 49 years old in good health and CMV-seronegative. The chain carries TRBV7-2 and TRBJ1-1; TRBD1 agrees at 9 bases. The specimen sequenced was PBMCs. DNA of the CDR3: TGTGCCAGCAGCTTAGGTGGGACAGGGTATAGGCCTATGAACACTGAAGCTTTCTTT. Its protein product is CASSLGGTGYRPMNTEAFF.